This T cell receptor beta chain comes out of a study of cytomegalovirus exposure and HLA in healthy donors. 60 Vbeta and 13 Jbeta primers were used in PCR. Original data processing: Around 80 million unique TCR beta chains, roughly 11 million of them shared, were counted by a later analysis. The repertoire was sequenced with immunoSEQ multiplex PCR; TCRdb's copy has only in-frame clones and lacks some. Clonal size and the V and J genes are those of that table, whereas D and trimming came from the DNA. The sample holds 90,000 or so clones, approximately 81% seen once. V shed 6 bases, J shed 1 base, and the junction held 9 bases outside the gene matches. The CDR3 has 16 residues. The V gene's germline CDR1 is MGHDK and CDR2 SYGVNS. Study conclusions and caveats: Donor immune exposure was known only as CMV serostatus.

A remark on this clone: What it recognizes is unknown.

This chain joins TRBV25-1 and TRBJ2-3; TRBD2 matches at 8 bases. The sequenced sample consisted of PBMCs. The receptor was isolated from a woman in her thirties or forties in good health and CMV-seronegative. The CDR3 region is CASSDRAGEGTDTQYF. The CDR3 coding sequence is TGTGCCAGCAGCGATAGAGCGGGAGAAGGCACAGATACGCAGTATTTT.